This is a list of T cell receptor beta chains from one sample in a study of shared clonotypes between healthy human individuals. This table comes from immunoSEQ multiplex PCR, and its TCRdb copy is limited to in-frame clones, with some not included. The sample has 1 million to 1.2 million clones; roughly 80% are singletons. The material sequenced was memory CD4+ T cells from PBMCs. Receptors originate from a man aged 18 to 29 in good health. Some clones in this sample may be carry-over from other donors' samples. The CDR3 runs from the conserved cysteine through the conserved F or W. A D gene is named only where the DNA matches it firmly. Some rows have no size entry. The others give once, few or many, or a class for an expanded clone.

j_call d_call clone_size v_call cdr3_nt cdr3_aa
TRBJ2-7 . . TRBV11-2 TGTGCCAGCAGCTTCTACAGGCAGACCTACGAGCAGTACTTC CASSFYRQTYEQYF
TRBJ2-6 . . TRBV10-3 TGTGCCATCAGTGAAGGGCTCCCTGGGGCCAACGTCCTGACTTTC CAISEGLPGANVLTF
TRBJ2-2 TRBD1 . TRBV6-5 TGTGCCAGCAGTTCGGAAAGGGGGCGCGCCGGGGAGCTGTTTTTT CASSSERGRAGELFF
TRBJ2-3 TRBD1 many TRBV25-1 TGTGCCAGCAGTGAAGCCGGGACAGGGTGGGCAGATACGCAGTATTTT CASSEAGTGWADTQYF
TRBJ2-7 TRBD2 many TRBV28 TGTGCCAGCAGTTTCTCTCTAGCGGGTCTCTCCTACGAGCAGTACTTC CASSFSLAGLSYEQYF
TRBJ2-5 . . TRBV18 TGTGCCAGCTCACCCGGCTCCCAAGAGACCCAGTACTTC CASSPGSQETQYF
TRBJ2-7 TRBD2 . TRBV28 TGTGCCAGCAGTTCCTATTGGGAGGGCCAGGGCCGCTCCTACGAGCAGTACTTC CASSSYWEGQGRSYEQYF
TRBJ2-1 . few TRBV6-1 TGTGCCAGCACTGGTAATGAGCAGTTCTTC CASTGNEQFF
TRBJ2-7 . few TRBV30 TGTGCCTGGAGTTTAGGAACTTGGTCCTACGAGCAGTACTTC CAWSLGTWSYEQYF
TRBJ1-2 . . TRBV27 TGTGCCAGCGGTCCCCCCCCGGGCTACACCTTC CASGPPPGYTF
TRBJ2-3 TRBD2 . TRBV10-3 TGTGCCACTAGCGGAAGATCCACAGATACGCAGTATTTT CATSGRSTDTQYF
TRBJ1-4 . . TRBV27 TGTGCCAGCAGTTTAGTTGGGGGTAATGAAAAACTGTTTTTT CASSLVGGNEKLFF
TRBJ1-1 . . TRBV7-2 TGTGCCAGCAGCCTAGCGAGGGAGAACACTGAAGCTTTCTTT CASSLARENTEAFF
TRBJ1-2 . . TRBV5-1 TGCGCCAGCAGCTTGCTTGCGGACTATGGCTACACCTTC CASSLLADYGYTF
TRBJ1-1 . . TRBV6-1 TGTGCCAGCGGGGGGACGACTGAAGCTTTCTTT CASGGTTEAFF
TRBJ2-5 . . TRBV7-9 TGTGCCAGCAGTCCCCGACTCGGTGGGACCACAGAGACCCAGTACTTC CASSPRLGGTTETQYF
TRBJ2-3 . . TRBV29-1 TGCAGCGTTGATGGGGGGACAGATACGCAGTATTTT CSVDGGTDTQYF
TRBJ2-3 TRBD1 once TRBV11-3 TGTGCCAGCAGCGCCCGACAGGGGGCGGGCACAGATACGCAGTATTTT CASSARQGAGTDTQYF
TRBJ2-5 TRBD2 . TRBV18 TGTGCCAGCTCACCACCGAGGCGGGAGGGACAAGAGACCCAGTACTTC CASSPPRREGQETQYF
TRBJ2-3 . . TRBV29-1 TGCAGCGACGGGAGTCGGGCAGATACGCAGTATTTT CSDGSRADTQYF
TRBJ2-3 . . TRBV6-1 TGTGCCAGCAGTGGTTTCGAAAGAGGGACAGATACGCAGTATTTT CASSGFERGTDTQYF
TRBJ1-1 . once TRBV28 TGTGCTAGCAGTTTTCAAAGGGCAAACACTGAAGCTTTCTTT CASSFQRANTEAFF
TRBJ2-1 . few TRBV27 TGTGCCAGCAGTTTATTCGGCGGAGGGACGTACAATGAGCAGTTCTTC CASSLFGGGTYNEQFF
TRBJ2-1 . . TRBV20-1 TGCAGTGCTAGAGGCATTAATGAGCAGTTCTTC CSARGINEQFF
TRBJ1-1 TRBD1 . TRBV2 TGTGCCAGCAGTGAAGCACAGGGGCGGGGGAACACTGAAGCTTTCTTT CASSEAQGRGNTEAFF
TRBJ1-4 . many TRBV4-1 TGCGCCAGCAGCCTCGGAAGGGGTAATGAAAAACTGTTTTTT CASSLGRGNEKLFF
TRBJ2-3 . . TRBV6-5 TGTGCCAGCAGACTAGCCCTTAGCACAGATACGCAGTATTTT CASRLALSTDTQYF
TRBJ2-5 . . TRBV5-1 TGCGCCAGCAGCTTGGTAGTGGGGGAGACCCAGTACTTC CASSLVVGETQYF
TRBJ1-2 TRBD1 . TRBV19 TGTGCCCAGGGGGAGAATGGCTACACCTTC CAQGENGYTF
TRBJ1-5 . few TRBV2 TGTGCCAGCGGCCCCAATCAGCCCCAGCATTTT CASGPNQPQHF
TRBJ1-5 . few TRBV27 TGTGCCAGCAGTTTAAGGCGGGGGGGGAATCAGCCCCAGCATTTT CASSLRRGGNQPQHF
TRBJ2-1 TRBD2 few TRBV5-1 TGCGCCAGCAGCTTGGAGCTAGCGGGAGCAGGCAATGAGCAGTTCTTC CASSLELAGAGNEQFF
TRBJ1-6 . . TRBV30 TGTGCCTGGAGGCTCCGACAGGCGAATTCACCCCTCCACTTT CAWRLRQANSPLHF
TRBJ2-7 . . TRBV2 TGTGCCAGCAGTATAGGGACTTCGAACGAGCAGTACTTC CASSIGTSNEQYF
TRBJ2-7 . . TRBV7-9 TGTGCCAGCAGCTTGATGGGGGTGGGATACGAGCAGTACTTC CASSLMGVGYEQYF
TRBJ2-1 TRBD2 few TRBV6-1 TGTGCCAGCAGTGCCATGACTAGCGGCTCCTACAATGAGCAGTTCTTC CASSAMTSGSYNEQFF
TRBJ1-5 TRBD1 . TRBV30 TGTGCCTGGAGTGTTCGACAGGGGGGCCAGCCCCAGCATTTT CAWSVRQGGQPQHF
TRBJ2-7 TRBD1 few TRBV7-8 TGTGCCAGCAGCTTAGCGCTCTACAGGGGGTACGAGCAGTACTTC CASSLALYRGYEQYF
TRBJ2-1 . . TRBV5-1 TGCGCCAGCAGCTTGGGGAACAACAATGAGCAGTTCTTC CASSLGNNNEQFF
TRBJ2-6 . . TRBV6-1 TGTGCCAGTCGCAGCTCTGGGGCCAACGTCCTGACTTTC CASRSSGANVLTF
TRBJ2-7 TRBD2 . TRBV19 TGTGCCAGTAGTATAAGACTAGCCTCCTACGAGCAGTACTTC CASSIRLASYEQYF
TRBJ1-1 . . TRBV13 TGTGCCTCTCGGCTCCGGGGGGACACTGAAGCTTTCTTT CASRLRGDTEAFF
TRBJ2-6 . . TRBV28 TGTGCCAGCAGACTAGCTGGGGCCAACGTCCTGACTTTC CASRLAGANVLTF
TRBJ2-5 . . TRBV5-1 TGCGCCAGCAGCTCCGGGACCAGACTAGAGACCCAGTACTTC CASSSGTRLETQYF
TRBJ2-3 . few TRBV28 TGTGCCAGCAGTTTACTTGGGGCACGGGCGGATACGCAGTATTTT CASSLLGARADTQYF